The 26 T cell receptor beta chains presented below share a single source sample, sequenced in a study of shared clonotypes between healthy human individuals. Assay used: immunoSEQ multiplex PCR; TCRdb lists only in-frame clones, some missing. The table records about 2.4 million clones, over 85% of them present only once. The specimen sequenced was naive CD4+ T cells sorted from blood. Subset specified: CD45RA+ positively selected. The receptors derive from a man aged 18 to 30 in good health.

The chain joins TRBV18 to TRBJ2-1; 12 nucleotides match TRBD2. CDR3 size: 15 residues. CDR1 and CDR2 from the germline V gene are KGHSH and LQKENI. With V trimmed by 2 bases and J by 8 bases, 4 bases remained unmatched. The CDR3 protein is CASSPGLAGIDEQFF. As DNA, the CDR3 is TGTGCCAGCTCACCAGGACTAGCGGGAATCGATGAGCAGTTCTTC. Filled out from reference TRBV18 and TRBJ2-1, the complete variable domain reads NAGVMQNPRHLVRRRGQEARLRCSPMKGHSHVYWYRQLPEEGLKFMVYLQKENIIDESGMPKERFSAEFPKEGPSILRIQQVVRGDSAAYFCASSPGLAGIDEQFFGPGTRLTVL.

The CDR3 region is CASSFGLANQETQYF. CDR3 nucleotides: TGCGCCAGCAGCTTCGGACTAGCGAACCAAGAGACCCAGTACTTC. The J gene is TRBJ2-5, the V gene TRBV5-1, with TRBD2 identical over 9 bases. The J segment lost 0 bases and the V segment lost 2 bases, leaving 2 bases of the junction unmatched. This CDR3 has 15 amino acids. Germline lookup yields CDR1 SGHRS and CDR2 YFSETQ.

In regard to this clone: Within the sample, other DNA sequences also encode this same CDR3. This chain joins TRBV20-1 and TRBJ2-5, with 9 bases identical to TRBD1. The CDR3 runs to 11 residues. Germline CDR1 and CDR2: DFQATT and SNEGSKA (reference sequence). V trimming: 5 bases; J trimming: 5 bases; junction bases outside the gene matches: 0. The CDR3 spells CSADRGETQYF. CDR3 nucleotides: TGCAGTGCTGACAGGGGGGAGACCCAGTACTTC.

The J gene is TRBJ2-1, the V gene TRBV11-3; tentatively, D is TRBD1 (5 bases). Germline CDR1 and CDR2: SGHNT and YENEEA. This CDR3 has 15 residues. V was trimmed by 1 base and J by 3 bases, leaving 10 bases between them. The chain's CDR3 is CASSLGAGLYNEQFF. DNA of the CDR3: TGTGCCAGCAGCTTAGGGGCAGGGCTCTACAATGAGCAGTTCTTC. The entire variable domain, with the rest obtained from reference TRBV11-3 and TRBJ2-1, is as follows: EAGVVQSPRYKIIEKKQPVAFWCNPISGHNTLYWYLQNLGQGPELLIRYENEEAVDDSQLPKDRFSAERLKGVDSTLKIQPAELGDSAVYLCASSLGAGLYNEQFFGPGTRLTVL.

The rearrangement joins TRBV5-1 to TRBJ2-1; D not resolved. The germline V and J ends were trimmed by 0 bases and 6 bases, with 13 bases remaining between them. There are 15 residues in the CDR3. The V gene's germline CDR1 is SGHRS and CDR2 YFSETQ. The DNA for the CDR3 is TGCGCCAGCAGCTTGGCCGCGGACCCAGCCAATGAGCAGTTCTTC. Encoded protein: CASSLAADPANEQFF.

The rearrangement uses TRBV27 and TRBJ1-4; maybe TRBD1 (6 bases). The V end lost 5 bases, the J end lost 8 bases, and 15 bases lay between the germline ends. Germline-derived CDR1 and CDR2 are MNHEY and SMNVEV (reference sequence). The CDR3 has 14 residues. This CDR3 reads CASSPAGVKEKLFF. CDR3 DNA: TGTGCCAGCAGTCCCGCAGGGGTGAAGGAAAAACTGTTTTTT.

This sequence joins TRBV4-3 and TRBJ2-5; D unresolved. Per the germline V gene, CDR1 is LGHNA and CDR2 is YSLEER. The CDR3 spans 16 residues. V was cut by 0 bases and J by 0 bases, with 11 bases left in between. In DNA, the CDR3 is TGCGCCAGCAGCCAAGATTGGTCCGCTTACCAAGAGACCCAGTACTTC. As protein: CASSQDWSAYQETQYF.

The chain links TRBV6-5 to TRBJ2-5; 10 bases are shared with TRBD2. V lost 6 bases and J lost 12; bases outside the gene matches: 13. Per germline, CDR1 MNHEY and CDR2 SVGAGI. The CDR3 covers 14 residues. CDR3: CASSRLAGGPLKYF. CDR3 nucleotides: TGTGCCAGCAGCAGATTAGCGGGGGGCCCTCTGAAGTACTTC.

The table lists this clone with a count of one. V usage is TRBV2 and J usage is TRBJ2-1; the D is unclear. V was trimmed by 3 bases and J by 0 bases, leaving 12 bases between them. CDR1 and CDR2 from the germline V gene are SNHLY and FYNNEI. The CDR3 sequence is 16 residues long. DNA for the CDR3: TGTGCCAGCAGTGATATTGGTGGGTTCTCCTACAATGAGCAGTTCTTC. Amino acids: CASSDIGGFSYNEQFF.

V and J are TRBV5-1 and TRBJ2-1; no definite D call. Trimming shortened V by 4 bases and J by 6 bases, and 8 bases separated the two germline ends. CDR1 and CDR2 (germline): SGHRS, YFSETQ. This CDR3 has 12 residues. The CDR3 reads CASSEVGNEQFF. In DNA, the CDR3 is TGCGCCAGCAGCGAGGTAGGCAATGAGCAGTTCTTC.

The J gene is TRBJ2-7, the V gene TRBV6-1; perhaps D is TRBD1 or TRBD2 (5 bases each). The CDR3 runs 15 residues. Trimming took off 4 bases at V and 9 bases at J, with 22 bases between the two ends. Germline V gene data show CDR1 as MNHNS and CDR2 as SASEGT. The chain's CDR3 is CASSGPGTEFLRQYF. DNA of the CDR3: TGTGCCAGCAGTGGACCCGGGACCGAGTTTTTACGGCAGTACTTC.

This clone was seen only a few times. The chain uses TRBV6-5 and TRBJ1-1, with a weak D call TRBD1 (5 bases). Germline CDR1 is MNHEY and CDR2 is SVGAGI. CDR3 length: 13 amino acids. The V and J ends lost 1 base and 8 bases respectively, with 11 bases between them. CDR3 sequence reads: CASSYLQGSEAFF. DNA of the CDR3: TGTGCCAGCAGTTACTTGCAGGGCTCGGAAGCTTTCTTT.

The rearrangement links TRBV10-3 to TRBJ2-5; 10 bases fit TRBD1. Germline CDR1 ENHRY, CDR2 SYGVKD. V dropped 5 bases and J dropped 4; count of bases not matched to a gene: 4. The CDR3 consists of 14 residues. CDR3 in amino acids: CAISRTGGIETQYF. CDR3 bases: TGTGCCATCAGTCGGACAGGGGGGATAGAGACCCAGTACTTC.

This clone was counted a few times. CDR3 nucleotide sequence: TGTGCCTGGAGTGTATTGGACAGGGGAGACACTGAAGCTTTCTTT. It translates to CAWSVLDRGDTEAFF. V gene TRBV30 combines with J gene TRBJ1-1; 9 bases are shared with TRBD1. From germline, CDR1 is GTSNPN and CDR2 SVGIG (reference sequence). The ends lost 0 bases at V and 3 bases at J; junction bases unmatched: 5. This CDR3 is built from 15 residues.

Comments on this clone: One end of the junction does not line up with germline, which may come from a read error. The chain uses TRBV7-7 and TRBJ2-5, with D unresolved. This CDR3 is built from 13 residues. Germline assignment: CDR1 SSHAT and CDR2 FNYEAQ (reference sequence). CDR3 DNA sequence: TGTGCTAGCAGCCCCCGACTCCAAGAGACCCAGTACTTC. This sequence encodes CASSPRLQETQYF.

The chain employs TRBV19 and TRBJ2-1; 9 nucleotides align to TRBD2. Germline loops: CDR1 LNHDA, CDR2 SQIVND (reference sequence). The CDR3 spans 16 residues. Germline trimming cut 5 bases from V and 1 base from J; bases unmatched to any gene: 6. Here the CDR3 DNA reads TGTGCCAGTAGTGCTGGGGCGGGAGGGTCCTACAATGAGCAGTTCTTC. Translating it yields CASSAGAGGSYNEQFF.

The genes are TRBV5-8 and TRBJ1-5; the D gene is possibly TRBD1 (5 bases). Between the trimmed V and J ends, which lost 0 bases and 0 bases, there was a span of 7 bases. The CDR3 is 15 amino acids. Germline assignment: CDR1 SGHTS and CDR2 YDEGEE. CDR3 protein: CASSLGQYSNQPQHF. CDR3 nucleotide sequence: TGTGCCAGCAGCTTGGGACAGTATAGCAATCAGCCCCAGCATTTT. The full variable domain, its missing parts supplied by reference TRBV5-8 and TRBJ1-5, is EAGVTQSPTHLIKTRGQQATLRCSPISGHTSVYWYQQALGLGLQFLLWYDEGEERNRGNFPPRFSGRQFPNYSSELNVNALELEDSALYLCASSLGQYSNQPQHFGDGTRLSIL.

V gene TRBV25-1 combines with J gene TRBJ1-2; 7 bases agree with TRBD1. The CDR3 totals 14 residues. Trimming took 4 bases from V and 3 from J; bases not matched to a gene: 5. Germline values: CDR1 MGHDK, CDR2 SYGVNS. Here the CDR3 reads CASSVTGVDYGYTF. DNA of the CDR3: TGTGCCAGCAGTGTAACAGGGGTCGACTATGGCTACACCTTC.

The CDR3 spells CASSLGQGRQRNIQYF. CDR3 DNA sequence: TGCGCCAGCAGCTTGGGACAGGGACGTCAGCGAAACATTCAGTACTTC. J is TRBJ2-4 and V is TRBV5-1; TRBD1 aligns across 7 bases. With 0 bases clipped from V and 6 bases from J, the junction kept 9 bases outside the gene matches. Per the germline V gene, CDR1 is SGHRS and CDR2 is YFSETQ. The CDR3 covers 16 residues.

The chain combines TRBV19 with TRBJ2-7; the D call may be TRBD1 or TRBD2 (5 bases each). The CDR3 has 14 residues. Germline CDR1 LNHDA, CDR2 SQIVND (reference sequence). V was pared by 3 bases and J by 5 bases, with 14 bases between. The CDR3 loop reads CASSIGRGWDEQYF. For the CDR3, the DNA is TGTGCCAGTAGTATCGGACGGGGCTGGGACGAGCAGTACTTC.

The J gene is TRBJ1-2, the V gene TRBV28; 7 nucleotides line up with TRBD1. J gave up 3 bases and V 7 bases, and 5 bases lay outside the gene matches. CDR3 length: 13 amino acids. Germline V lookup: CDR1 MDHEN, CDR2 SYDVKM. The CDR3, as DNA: TGTGCCAGCACATCAACAGGGGACTATGGCTACACCTTC. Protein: CASTSTGDYGYTF.

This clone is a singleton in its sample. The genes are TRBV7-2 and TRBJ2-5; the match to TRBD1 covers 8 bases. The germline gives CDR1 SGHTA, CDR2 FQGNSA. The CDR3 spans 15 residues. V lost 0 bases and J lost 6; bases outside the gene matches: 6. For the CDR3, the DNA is TGTGCCAGCAGCTTAGCGACAGGGGAGCGTCAGACCCAGTACTTC. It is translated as CASSLATGERQTQYF.

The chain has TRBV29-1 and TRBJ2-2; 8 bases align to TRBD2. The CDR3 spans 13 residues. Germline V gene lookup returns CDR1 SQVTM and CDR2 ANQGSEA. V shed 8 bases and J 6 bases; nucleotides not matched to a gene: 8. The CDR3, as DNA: TGCAGCTCGAGGGCGGGGGGCGCCGGGGAGCTGTTTTTT. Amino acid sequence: CSSRAGGAGELFF.

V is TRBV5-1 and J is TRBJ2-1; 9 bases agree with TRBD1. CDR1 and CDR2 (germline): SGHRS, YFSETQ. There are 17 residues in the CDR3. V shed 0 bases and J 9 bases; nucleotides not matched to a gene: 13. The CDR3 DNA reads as TGCGCCAGCAGCTTGGCAACAGGGGGCCTGGGTAAGGGTGAGCAGTTCTTC. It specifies CASSLATGGLGKGEQFF. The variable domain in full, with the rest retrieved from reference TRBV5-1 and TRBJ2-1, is KAGVTQTPRYLIKTRGQQVTLSCSPISGHRSVSWYQQTPGQGLQFLFEYFSETQRNKGNFPGRFSGRQFSNSRSEMNVSTLELGDSALYLCASSLATGGLGKGEQFFGPGTRLTVL.

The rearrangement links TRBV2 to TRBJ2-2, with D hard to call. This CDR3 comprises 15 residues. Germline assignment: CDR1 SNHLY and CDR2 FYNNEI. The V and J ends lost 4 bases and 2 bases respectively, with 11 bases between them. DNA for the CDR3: TGTGCCAGCAGTGGGGTCCGGACCAACACCGGGGAGCTGTTTTTT. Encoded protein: CASSGVRTNTGELFF.

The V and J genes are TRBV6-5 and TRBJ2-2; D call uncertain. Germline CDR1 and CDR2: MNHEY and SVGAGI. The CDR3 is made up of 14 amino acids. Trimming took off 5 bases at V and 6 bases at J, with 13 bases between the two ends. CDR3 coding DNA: TGTGCCAGCAGTCAACTATCCCGCCCCGGGGAGCTGTTTTTT. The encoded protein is CASSQLSRPGELFF.